This T cell receptor (beta chain) originates from a study of blood T cell repertoires in COVID-19. About the study: Samples came from the United States, Italy and Spain, spanning acute and convalescent COVID-19. Nucleic acid was either cDNA or gDNA, and it came from T cells, B-cell-depleted T cells, or PBMCs.

Clones were sequenced by immunoSEQ multiplex PCR, and TCRdb holds only the in-frame ones, with some missing. This table has just over 300,000 clones, roughly 90% appearing once. Seattle patients were enrolled while actively infected and followed longitudinally. CDR3 length equals 17 residues. Deletions cut 4 bases from V and 5 bases from J, with 23 bases between. Germline V gene lookup returns CDR1 SGHAT and CDR2 FQNNGV. Input material: peripheral blood. The TCR was taken from a woman aged 25 to 39 with COVID-19, enrolled during active disease. The genes are TRBV11-2 and TRBJ2-5, with D tentatively TRBD1 (6 bases). Here the CDR3 DNA reads TGTGCCAGCAGCTCCAGGCTGACAGGTATCCTCGTGGAGACCCAGTACTTC. Translating it yields CASSSRLTGILVETQYF.